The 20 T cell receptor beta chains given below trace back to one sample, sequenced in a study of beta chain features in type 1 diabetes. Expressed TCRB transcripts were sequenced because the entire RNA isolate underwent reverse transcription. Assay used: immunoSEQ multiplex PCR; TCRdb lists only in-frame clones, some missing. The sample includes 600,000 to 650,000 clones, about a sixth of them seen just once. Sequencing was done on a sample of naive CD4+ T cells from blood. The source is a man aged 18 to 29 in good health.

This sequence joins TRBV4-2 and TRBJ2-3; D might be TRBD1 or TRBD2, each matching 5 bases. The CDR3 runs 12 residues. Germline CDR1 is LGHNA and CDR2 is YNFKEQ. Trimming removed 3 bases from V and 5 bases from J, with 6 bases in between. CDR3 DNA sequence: TGTGCCAGCAGCCAGAGGGGAGATACGCAGTATTTT. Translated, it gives CASSQRGDTQYF.

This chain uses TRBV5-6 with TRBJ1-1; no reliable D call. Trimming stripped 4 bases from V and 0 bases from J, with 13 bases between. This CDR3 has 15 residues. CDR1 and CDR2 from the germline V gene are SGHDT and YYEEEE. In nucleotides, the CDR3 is TGTGCCAGCAGCGGTATCGGACGGCTGAACACTGAAGCTTTCTTT. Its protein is CASSGIGRLNTEAFF.

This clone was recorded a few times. As DNA, the CDR3 is TGTGCCATCAGTGAGTCGACGGGATACTCCTACGAGCAGTACTTC. Amino acid sequence: CAISESTGYSYEQYF. V and J are TRBV10-3 and TRBJ2-7, with a tentative D call TRBD2 (5 bases). CDR1 and CDR2 (germline): ENHRY, SYGVKD. Trimming pared 0 bases from V and 0 bases from J, leaving 9 bases between. CDR3 length: 15 amino acids.

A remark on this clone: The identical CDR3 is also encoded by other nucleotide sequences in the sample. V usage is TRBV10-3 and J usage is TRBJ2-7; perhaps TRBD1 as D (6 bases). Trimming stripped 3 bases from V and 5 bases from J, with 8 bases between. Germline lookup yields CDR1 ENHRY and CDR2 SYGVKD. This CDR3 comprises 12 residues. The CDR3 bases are TGTGCCATCAGTGACAGGGGCAACGAGCAGTACTTC. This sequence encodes CAISDRGNEQYF.

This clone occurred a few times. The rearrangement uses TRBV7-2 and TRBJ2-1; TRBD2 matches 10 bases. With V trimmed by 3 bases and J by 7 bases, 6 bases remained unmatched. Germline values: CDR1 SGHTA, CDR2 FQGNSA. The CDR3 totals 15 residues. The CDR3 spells CASSFIAGGVNEQFF. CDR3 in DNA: TGTGCCAGCAGCTTTATAGCGGGAGGAGTGAATGAGCAGTTCTTC.

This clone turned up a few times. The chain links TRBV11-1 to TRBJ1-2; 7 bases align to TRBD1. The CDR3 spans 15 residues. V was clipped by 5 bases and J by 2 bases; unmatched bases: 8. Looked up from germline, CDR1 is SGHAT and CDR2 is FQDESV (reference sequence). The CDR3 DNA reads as TGTGCCAGCAGCGCTCGGGACAGAGGAAACTATGGCTACACCTTC. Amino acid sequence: CASSARDRGNYGYTF. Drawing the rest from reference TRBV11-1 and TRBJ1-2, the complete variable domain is EAEVAQSPRYKITEKSQAVAFWCDPISGHATLYWYRQILGQGPELLVQFQDESVVDDSQLPKDRFSAERLKGVDSTLKIQPAELGDSAMYLCASSARDRGNYGYTFGSGTRLTVV.

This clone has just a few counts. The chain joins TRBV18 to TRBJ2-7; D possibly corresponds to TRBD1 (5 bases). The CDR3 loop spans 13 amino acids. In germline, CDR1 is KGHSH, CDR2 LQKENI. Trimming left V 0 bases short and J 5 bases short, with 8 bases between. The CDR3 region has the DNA TGTGCCAGCTCACCACCGAGCAGGGACGAGCAGTACTTC. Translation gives CASSPPSRDEQYF.

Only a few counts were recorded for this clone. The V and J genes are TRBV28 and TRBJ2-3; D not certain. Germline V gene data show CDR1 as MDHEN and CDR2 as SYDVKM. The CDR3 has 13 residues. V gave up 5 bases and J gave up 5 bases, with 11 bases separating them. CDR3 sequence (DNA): TGTGCCAGCAGTGGGGTGATTAGAGATACGCAGTATTTT. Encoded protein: CASSGVIRDTQYF.

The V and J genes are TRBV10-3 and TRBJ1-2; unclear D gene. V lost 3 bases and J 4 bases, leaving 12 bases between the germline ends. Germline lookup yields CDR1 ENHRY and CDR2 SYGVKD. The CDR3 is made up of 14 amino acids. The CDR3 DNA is TGTGCCATCAGTGATCAGGTCCCCGCCTATGGCTACACCTTC. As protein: CAISDQVPAYGYTF.

CDR3 DNA sequence: TGTGCCATCAGTGAGTCGACGGACACTGAAGCTTTCTTT. Protein: CAISESTDTEAFF. The chain employs TRBV10-3 and TRBJ1-1; no reliable D call. The V end was cut by 0 bases, the J end by 3 bases, with 5 bases between. Germline V lookup: CDR1 ENHRY, CDR2 SYGVKD. The CDR3 length is 13 residues.

The CDR3 coding sequence is TGTGCTAGTGGTTTGGGCCAGGGAGGGCGTTACTACAATGAGCAGTTCTTC. Protein product: CASGLGQGGRYYNEQFF. The chain has TRBV12-5 and TRBJ2-1; TRBD2 matches 7 bases. The length of the CDR3 is 17 residues. J gave up 3 bases and V 1 base, and 9 bases lay outside the gene matches. Germline V lookup: CDR1 LGHNT, CDR2 FRNRAP.

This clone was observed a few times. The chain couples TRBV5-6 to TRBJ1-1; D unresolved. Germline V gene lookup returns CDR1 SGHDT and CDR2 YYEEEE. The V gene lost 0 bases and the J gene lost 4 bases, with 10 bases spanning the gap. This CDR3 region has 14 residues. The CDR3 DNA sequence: TGTGCCAGCAGCTTGGTTCGGGAGGTCACTGAAGCTTTCTTT. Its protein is CASSLVREVTEAFF.

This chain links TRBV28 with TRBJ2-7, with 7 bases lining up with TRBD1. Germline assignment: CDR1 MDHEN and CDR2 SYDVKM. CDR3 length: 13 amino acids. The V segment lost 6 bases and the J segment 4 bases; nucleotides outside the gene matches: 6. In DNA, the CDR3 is TGTGCCAGCAGGGGACAGAAACGTTACGAGCAGTACTTC. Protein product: CASRGQKRYEQYF.

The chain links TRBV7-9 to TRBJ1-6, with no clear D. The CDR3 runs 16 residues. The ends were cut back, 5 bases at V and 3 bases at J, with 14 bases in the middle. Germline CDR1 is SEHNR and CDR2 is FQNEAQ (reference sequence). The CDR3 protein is CASSHPPGFYNSPLHF. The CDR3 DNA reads TGTGCCAGCAGCCACCCCCCCGGTTTCTATAATTCACCCCTCCACTTT.

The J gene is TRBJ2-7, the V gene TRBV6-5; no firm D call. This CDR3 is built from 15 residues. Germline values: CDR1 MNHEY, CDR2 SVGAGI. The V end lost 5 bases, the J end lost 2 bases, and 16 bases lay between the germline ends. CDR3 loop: CASSPHHSQAYEQYF. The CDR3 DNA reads TGTGCCAGCAGTCCTCATCATAGCCAAGCCTACGAGCAGTACTTC.

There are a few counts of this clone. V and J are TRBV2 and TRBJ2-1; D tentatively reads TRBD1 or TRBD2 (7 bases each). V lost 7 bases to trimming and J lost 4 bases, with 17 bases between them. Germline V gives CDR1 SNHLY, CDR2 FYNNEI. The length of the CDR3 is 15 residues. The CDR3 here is CASKSGGQSYNEQFF. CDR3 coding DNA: TGTGCCAGCAAATCGGGGGGACAGTCGTACAATGAGCAGTTCTTC.

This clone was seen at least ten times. The CDR3 loop is CAISEMETQYF. Here the CDR3 DNA reads TGTGCCATCAGTGAGATGGAGACCCAGTACTTC. The chain is built from TRBV10-3 and TRBJ2-5; D remains unclear. V gave up 2 bases and J gave up 5 bases, with 3 bases separating them. CDR3 length: 11 amino acids. The germline V gene has CDR1 ENHRY and CDR2 SYGVKD.

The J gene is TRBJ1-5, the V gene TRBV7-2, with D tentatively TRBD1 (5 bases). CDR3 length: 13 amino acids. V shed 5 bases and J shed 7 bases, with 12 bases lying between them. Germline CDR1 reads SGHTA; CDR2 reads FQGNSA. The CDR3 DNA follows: TGTGCCAGCAGCCGCGGACGGGGCCAGCCCCAGCATTTT. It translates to CASSRGRGQPQHF. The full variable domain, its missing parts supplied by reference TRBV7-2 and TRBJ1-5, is GAGVSQSPSNKVTEKGKDVELRCDPISGHTALYWYRQSLGQGLEFLIYFQGNSAPDKSGLPSDRFSAERTGGSVSTLTIQRTQQEDSAVYLCASSRGRGQPQHFGDGTRLSIL.

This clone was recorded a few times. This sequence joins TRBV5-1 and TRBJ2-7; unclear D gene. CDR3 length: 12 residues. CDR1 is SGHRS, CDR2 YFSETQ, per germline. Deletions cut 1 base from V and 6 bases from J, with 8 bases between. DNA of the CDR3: TGCGCCAGCAGCTTGACTTTCTCCGAGCAGTACTTC. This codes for CASSLTFSEQYF. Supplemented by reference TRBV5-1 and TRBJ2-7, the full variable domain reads KAGVTQTPRYLIKTRGQQVTLSCSPISGHRSVSWYQQTPGQGLQFLFEYFSETQRNKGNFPGRFSGRQFSNSRSEMNVSTLELGDSALYLCASSLTFSEQYFGPGTRLTVT.

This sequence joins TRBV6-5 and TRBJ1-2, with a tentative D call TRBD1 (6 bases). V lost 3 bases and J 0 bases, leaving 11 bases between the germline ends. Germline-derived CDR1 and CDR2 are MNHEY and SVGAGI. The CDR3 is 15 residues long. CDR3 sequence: CASSYQGLTNYGYTF. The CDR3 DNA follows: TGTGCCAGCAGTTATCAGGGGCTAACTAACTATGGCTACACCTTC.